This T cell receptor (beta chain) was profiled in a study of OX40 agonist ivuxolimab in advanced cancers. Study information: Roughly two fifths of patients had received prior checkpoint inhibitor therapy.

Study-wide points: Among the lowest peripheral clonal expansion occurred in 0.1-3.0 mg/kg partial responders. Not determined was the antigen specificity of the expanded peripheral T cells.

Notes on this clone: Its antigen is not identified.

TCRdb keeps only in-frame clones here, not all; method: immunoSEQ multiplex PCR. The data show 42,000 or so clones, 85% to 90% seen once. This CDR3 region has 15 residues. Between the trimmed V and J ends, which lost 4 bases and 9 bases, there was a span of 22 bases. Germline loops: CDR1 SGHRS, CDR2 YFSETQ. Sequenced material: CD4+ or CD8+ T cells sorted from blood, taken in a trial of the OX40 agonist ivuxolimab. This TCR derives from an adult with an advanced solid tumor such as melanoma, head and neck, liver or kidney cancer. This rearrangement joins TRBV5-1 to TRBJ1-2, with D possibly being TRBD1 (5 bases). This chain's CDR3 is CASSPLTGGISSYTF. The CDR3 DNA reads TGCGCCAGCAGCCCACTGACGGGGGGGATTTCGAGCTACACCTTC. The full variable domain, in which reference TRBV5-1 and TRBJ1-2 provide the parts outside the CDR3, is KAGVTQTPRYLIKTRGQQVTLSCSPISGHRSVSWYQQTPGQGLQFLFEYFSETQRNKGNFPGRFSGRQFSNSRSEMNVSTLELGDSALYLCASSPLTGGISSYTFGSGTRLTVV.